This T cell receptor (beta chain) came from a study of T cell changes during pregnancy in multiple sclerosis. Profiling relied on immunoSEQ multiplex PCR, and the TCRdb table lists in-frame clones only, not all of them. The sample contains about 40,000 clones, roughly nine tenths of which appear only once. Germline V lookup: CDR1 SGDLS, CDR2 YYNGEE. The CDR3 totals 18 residues. With 4 bases clipped from V and 0 bases from J, the junction kept 12 bases outside the gene matches. This clonotype was sampled from a female donor with multiple sclerosis, enrolled in a pregnancy study. The rearrangement uses TRBV9 and TRBJ2-2; the match to TRBD1 covers 7 bases. Sequencing used CD4+ T cells from peripheral blood mononuclear cells, obtained in the first trimester of pregnancy. CDR3 in amino acids: CASSPTDRTPANTGELFF. CDR3 sequence (DNA): TGTGCCAGCAGCCCCACGGACAGGACCCCCGCGAACACCGGGGAGCTGTTTTTT.